The rows below give T cell receptor beta chains drawn from one sample of a study of CD8 T cells in ankylosing spondylitis. TCRdb re-called the 5' RACE reads with MiXCR, one entry per CDR3 protein. This sample has roughly 490,000 distinct CDR3 sequences, with approximately 5.3% found just once. The sequencing input was blood, either unsorted or a sorted T cell fraction (not recorded which). The receptors come from a male donor with ankylosing spondylitis. Each CDR3 is given with its conserved first and last residue. The D gene is left open where the match is weak. The size entry is marked missing in some rows and otherwise reads once, few, many or a size class.

v_gene	d_gene	j_gene	abundance	CDR3nt	CDR3aa
TRBV29-1	-	TRBJ2-5	many	TGCAGCCCAGGCCCAGAGACCCAGTACTTC	CSPGPETQYF
TRBV18	-	TRBJ2-3	-	TGTGCCAGCTCCCCGGTCGAACGCCCGAACGCAGATACGCAGTATTTT	CASSPVERPNADTQYF
TRBV7-9	TRBD1	TRBJ2-7	few	TGTGCCAGCAGCTTTCAGGGGGTGGAGCAGTACTTC	CASSFQGVEQYF
TRBV6-2/TRBV6-3	TRBD2	TRBJ2-7	many	TGTGCCAGCAGTTACTCGACTAGCGGGAGAGGCTACGAGCAGTACTTC	CASSYSTSGRGYEQYF
TRBV5-1	-	TRBJ1-1	many	TGCGCCAGCAGCTTGGGCGGGACACCTAACACTGAAGCTTTCTTT	CASSLGGTPNTEAFF
TRBV6-2/TRBV6-3	-	TRBJ1-5	-	TGTGCCAGCAACAACCCCCGGTCCAGGAACAATCAGCCCCAGCATTTT	CASNNPRSRNNQPQHF
TRBV6-1	-	TRBJ1-1	many	TGTGCCAGCAGGCCCACATATTCAGGGGTTGAGAACACTGAAGCTTTCTTT	CASRPTYSGVENTEAFF
TRBV29-1	TRBD1	TRBJ2-7	many	TGCAGCGTTACCGGGACAGGATATTCCTACGAGCAGTACTTC	CSVTGTGYSYEQYF
TRBV6-2/TRBV6-3	-	TRBJ1-5	few	TGTGCCAGCAGCTCAAGATATCAGCCCCAGCATTTT	CASSSRYQPQHF
TRBV7-9	TRBD1	TRBJ2-7	many	TGTGCCAGCAGCTTGGGACAGGGGGCTTTGAAGGACGAGCAGTACTTC	CASSLGQGALKDEQYF
TRBV30	-	TRBJ2-5	many	TGTGCCTGGAGTGAGTGGGAGACCCAGTACTTC	CAWSEWETQYF
TRBV19	TRBD2	TRBJ2-1	-	TGTGCCAGTAGTATAGACGGGGGGACTAGCGGCTACAATGAGCAGTTCTTC	CASSIDGGTSGYNEQFF
TRBV27	-	TRBJ2-7	many	TGTGCCAGCAGTTCGGGGACAAATCCCTACGAGCAGTACTTC	CASSSGTNPYEQYF
TRBV4-3	TRBD1	TRBJ1-6	many	TGCGCCAGCAGCTTCTCTACAGGGGGAAATTCACCCCTCCACTTT	CASSFSTGGNSPLHF
TRBV9	-	TRBJ2-7	many	TGTGCCAGCAGCGAGGGGGTAGCCTACGAGCAGTACTTC	CASSEGVAYEQYF
TRBV6-5	TRBD1	TRBJ1-2	many	TGTGCCAGCAGTTACCTCGGTGGGACAGCGGGCTACACCTTC	CASSYLGGTAGYTF
TRBV20-1	TRBD1	TRBJ2-7	many	TGCAGTGCCTCACCGGGACAGGGAGGGTACGAGCAGTACTTC	CSASPGQGGYEQYF
TRBV20-1	-	TRBJ2-1	many	TGCAGTGCTCAAGGACGGAGGGCCGTCAATGAGCAGTTCTTC	CSAQGRRAVNEQFF
TRBV20-1	TRBD1	TRBJ2-1	many	TGCAGTGCTAGAACGACGGCAGGGGGAAACTACAATGAGCAGTTCTTC	CSARTTAGGNYNEQFF
TRBV28	-	TRBJ1-1	many	TGTGCCAGCAGCACCCCTCTCCTTTTGGGGGTTTGGACTGAAGCTTTCTTT	CASSTPLLLGVWTEAFF
TRBV9	-	TRBJ1-6	many	TGTGCCAGCAGCGTAGAAGGGACATACGATTCACCCCTCCACTTT	CASSVEGTYDSPLHF
TRBV20-1	TRBD1	TRBJ1-5	many	TGCAGTGCCACGGACAGGTTGGGCCATCAGCCCCAGCATTTT	CSATDRLGHQPQHF
TRBV7-2	-	TRBJ2-5	-	TGTGCCAGCAGCTTTTACGGGCGGGATCTCCAAGAGACCCAGTACTTC	CASSFYGRDLQETQYF
TRBV20-1	-	TRBJ2-7	-	TGCAGTGCCCGGAAGGCAGGGGCGGGGGAGCAGTACTTC	CSARKAGAGEQYF
TRBV5-1	TRBD1	TRBJ1-1	-	TGCGCCAGCAGCTTGTGGGACAGGGGAAACACTGAAGCTTTCTTT	CASSLWDRGNTEAFF
TRBV24-1	-	TRBJ2-3	-	TGTGCCACCGCGGACGGCAAACGGGGCACAGATACGCAGTATTTT	CATADGKRGTDTQYF
TRBV18	TRBD1	TRBJ2-7	many	TGTGCCAGCTCACCTCGCGGGACAGGGTCCCACGAGCAGTACTTC	CASSPRGTGSHEQYF
TRBV5-6	TRBD2	TRBJ2-1	many	TGTGCCAGCAGCTTGGTGGATTTCAGGGGACTAGCGGGGGAGATGTACAATGAGCAGTTCTTC	CASSLVDFRGLAGEMYNEQFF
TRBV4-3	TRBD1	TRBJ1-6	-	TGCGCCAGCAGCCAAGAACCCGGACAGGAGGGCTACTCACCCCTCCACTTT	CASSQEPGQEGYSPLHF